Listed here are 8 T cell receptor beta chains from one sample, sequenced in a study of T-cell memory formation after mild COVID-19. TCRdb processed the 5' RACE reads anew with MiXCR; each CDR3 protein has one entry. The sample holds fewer than 50,000 distinct CDR3 sequences; about 7.3% are singletons and the top ten take roughly 1.4%. Material for sequencing was PBMCs or a T cell subset sorted from them (not recorded which). The source is a man younger than 35 who had mild COVID-19 (a few samples of this study predate the infection). Cell type and time point are not known.

The table lists this clonotype with a few counts. V is TRBV14 and J is TRBJ2-2; D is undetermined. The CDR3 runs to 16 residues. Germline V CDR1 and CDR2: SGHDN, FVKESK. Trimming shortened V by 1 base and J by 4 bases, and 13 bases separated the two germline ends. In DNA, the CDR3 is TGTGCCAGCAGCCAAGTCCGTGGGTCGGGCACCGGGGAGCTGTTTTTT. This encodes CASSQVRGSGTGELFF.

This clonotype was counted at least ten times. The gene calls are TRBV19 and TRBJ2-5, with D maybe TRBD1 (6 bases). Trimming left V 3 bases short and J 5 bases short, with 13 bases between. The CDR3 is made up of 14 amino acids. Germline lookup yields CDR1 LNHDA and CDR2 SQIVND (reference sequence). The CDR3 loop reads CASSIEWTAETQYF. The CDR3 DNA follows: TGTGCCAGTAGTATTGAGTGGACAGCCGAGACCCAGTACTTC.

The rearrangement joins TRBV7-2 to TRBJ2-5; tentatively, D is TRBD2 (6 bases). There are 13 residues in the CDR3. V was cut by 5 bases and J by 2 bases, with 9 bases left in between. CDR1 SGHTA and CDR2 FQGNSA come from the germline V gene. Here the CDR3 DNA reads TGTGCCAGCAGCCCGGGGAGGCAAGAGACCCAGTACTTC. Protein product: CASSPGRQETQYF.

The sample holds many counts of this clonotype. This rearrangement joins TRBV7-2 to TRBJ2-5; maybe TRBD1 (5 bases). Trimming removed 6 bases at V and 7 bases at J, with 21 bases between. Germline V lookup: CDR1 SGHTA, CDR2 FQGNSA. This CDR3 comprises 15 residues. The CDR3 DNA reads TGTGCCAGCAGTCAGCTGGCAGGGTCGGGTGGGACCCAGTACTTC. Amino acid sequence: CASSQLAGSGGTQYF.

V usage is TRBV5-1 and J usage is TRBJ1-2, with TRBD1 as a possible D gene (5 bases). With 6 bases removed from V and 2 bases from J, the gap between germline ends came to 14 bases. The CDR3 runs to 14 residues. Germline values: CDR1 SGHRS, CDR2 YFSETQ. The CDR3 region is CASNAGYSNYGYTF. As DNA, the CDR3 is TGCGCCAGCAATGCAGGGTACTCAAACTATGGCTACACCTTC.

In its sample, this clonotype was seen a few times. The chain employs TRBV11-2 and TRBJ1-3, with TRBD1 matching 10 bases. After removal of 6 bases from V and 8 bases from J, the junction contained 10 bases not matched to a gene. Germline V gene data show CDR1 as SGHAT and CDR2 as FQNNGV. The CDR3 length is 15 residues. CDR3 in amino acids: CASRSPGQGIYTIYF. As DNA, the CDR3 is TGTGCCAGCAGGTCACCGGGACAGGGGATATACACCATATATTTT.

This clonotype was observed a handful of times. V is TRBV7-2 and J is TRBJ2-3; the D gene is possibly TRBD2 (6 bases). V gave up 1 base and J gave up 2 bases, with 10 bases separating them. Germline-derived CDR1 and CDR2 are SGHTA and FQGNSA. This CDR3 has 15 amino acids. Here the CDR3 DNA reads TGTGCCAGCAGCTTAGTGGGGAGGCCCACAGATACGCAGTATTTT. Protein: CASSLVGRPTDTQYF.

The chain recombines TRBV7-2 with TRBJ2-7; D is perhaps TRBD1 (5 bases). Deletions cut 4 bases from V and 4 bases from J, with 14 bases between. CDR3 size: 14 residues. Germline lookup yields CDR1 SGHTA and CDR2 FQGNSA. CDR3 sequence: CASSSQGVEYEQYF. As DNA, the CDR3 is TGTGCCAGCAGCTCGCAGGGTGTCGAGTACGAGCAGTACTTC. Based on the CDR3 plus reference TRBV7-2 and TRBJ2-7, the full variable domain is GAGVSQSPSNKVTEKGKDVELRCDPISGHTALYWYRQSLGQGLEFLIYFQGNSAPDKSGLPSDRFSAERTGGSVSTLTIQRTQQEDSAVYLCASSSQGVEYEQYFGPGTRLTVT.